One and the same sample provided the 15 T cell receptor beta chains below, sequenced in a study of OX40 agonist ivuxolimab in advanced cancers. Profiling relied on immunoSEQ multiplex PCR, and the TCRdb table lists in-frame clones only, not all of them. The profile shows 70,000 to 95,000 clones, about 90% of them singletons. The sample in question was CD4+ or CD8+ T cells sorted from blood, obtained in a trial of the OX40 agonist ivuxolimab. The source is an adult with an advanced solid tumor such as melanoma, head and neck, liver or kidney cancer.

For the CDR3, the DNA is TGTGCCACCAGCAGCCCTCGAGAGACCCAGTACTTC. Amino acid sequence: CATSSPRETQYF. The chain has TRBV15 and TRBJ2-5; unclear D gene. CDR3 length equals 12 residues. Germline V lookup: CDR1 LNHNV, CDR2 YYDKDF (reference sequence). V lost 3 bases and J lost 4, with 6 bases in between.

This clone was counted between two and nine times. The chain combines TRBV30 with TRBJ1-1, with D possibly being TRBD1 (6 bases). This CDR3 spans 15 amino acids. Germline V gene data show CDR1 as GTSNPN and CDR2 as SVGIG (reference sequence). The V gene lost 5 bases and the J gene lost 4 bases, with 20 bases spanning the gap. CDR3 loop: CAWGRGLGSGTEAFF. The CDR3 DNA is TGTGCCTGGGGCAGGGGATTGGGGTCGGGCACTGAAGCTTTCTTT.

The chain links TRBV19 to TRBJ2-5; D ambiguous. Germline V gene lookup returns CDR1 LNHDA and CDR2 SQIVND (reference sequence). V was pared by 1 base and J by 3 bases, with 6 bases between. The CDR3 runs 13 residues. The CDR3 protein is CASSIVREETQYF. DNA of the CDR3: TGTGCCAGTAGTATAGTACGAGAAGAGACCCAGTACTTC.

The chain is built from TRBV27 and TRBJ2-7; no clear D gene. From germline, CDR1 is MNHEY and CDR2 SMNVEV (reference sequence). The germline V and J ends were trimmed by 7 bases and 1 base, with 8 bases remaining between them. The CDR3 consists of 12 residues. The CDR3, as DNA: TGTGCCAGCAAGGCAGGTTCCTACGAGCAGTACTTC. Translating it yields CASKAGSYEQYF.

The CDR3: CASSETGGRTSSPLHF. The CDR3 region has the DNA TGTGCCAGCAGTGAGACAGGGGGAAGAACGAGTTCACCCCTCCACTTT. V usage is TRBV2 and J usage is TRBJ1-6, with TRBD1 matching 9 bases. CDR3 length: 16 residues. Germline CDR1 and CDR2: SNHLY and FYNNEI. Trimming removed 3 bases from V and 9 bases from J; junction bases left unmatched: 9.

V usage is TRBV19 and J usage is TRBJ2-1, with 15 bases aligning to TRBD2. This CDR3 is 16 amino acids long. The ends lost 5 bases at V and 9 bases at J; junction bases unmatched: 8. Per germline, CDR1 LNHDA and CDR2 SQIVND (reference sequence). The CDR3 DNA is TGTGCCAGTAGTCCTGGACTAGCGGGAGGGCCGGGTGAGCAGTTCTTC. Its protein product is CASSPGLAGGPGEQFF.

The chain couples TRBV6-1 to TRBJ2-5; 9 bases fit TRBD2. This CDR3 is built from 15 residues. Per the germline V gene, CDR1 is MNHNS and CDR2 is SASEGT. With V trimmed by 5 bases and J by 1 base, 5 bases remained unmatched. The CDR3 region has the DNA TGTGCCAGCAGTCTAGCGGGAAGAATCCAAGAGACCCAGTACTTC. This translates into CASSLAGRIQETQYF.

V gene TRBV5-1 combines with J gene TRBJ2-1, with 7 bases that match TRBD1. Trimming cost V 2 bases and J 0 bases; bases outside gene matches: 8. The CDR3 extends over 17 amino acids. The germline V gene encodes CDR1 SGHRS and CDR2 YFSETQ. DNA for the CDR3: TGCGCCAGCAGCTTCTTCGGCGCAGGGGGCTCCTACAATGAGCAGTTCTTC. It encodes CASSFFGAGGSYNEQFF.

The rearrangement uses TRBV18 and TRBJ1-5, with D perhaps matching TRBD1 (6 bases). The length of the CDR3 is 15 residues. V lost 3 bases to trimming and J lost 4 bases, with 13 bases between them. Germline lookup yields CDR1 KGHSH and CDR2 LQKENI. CDR3 sequence: CASSPRTAKNQPQHF. The CDR3 region has the DNA TGTGCCAGCTCACCTAGGACAGCGAAGAATCAGCCCCAGCATTTT.

The chain links TRBV9 to TRBJ1-2, with TRBD1 matching over 9 bases. The germline CDR1 and CDR2 sequences are SGDLS and YYNGEE. The CDR3 contains 15 residues. V lost 3 bases, J lost 2 bases, and 5 bases stayed unmatched. CDR3 in DNA: TGTGCCAGCAGCGCCGGACAGGGGACCAACTATGGCTACACCTTC. It codes for CASSAGQGTNYGYTF.

V usage is TRBV4-1 and J usage is TRBJ1-3; tentative D call: TRBD1 (6 bases). With 4 bases removed from V and 3 bases from J, the gap between germline ends came to 10 bases. The CDR3 consists of 14 residues. Germline loops: CDR1 MGHRA, CDR2 YSYEKL. The CDR3 nucleotides read TGCGCCAGCAGCCCTGCAGGGGTTGGAAACACCATATATTTT. The encoded protein is CASSPAGVGNTIYF.

The chain is built from TRBV19 and TRBJ1-1; D is undetermined. Germline V gives CDR1 LNHDA, CDR2 SQIVND (reference sequence). This CDR3 is 13 amino acids long. V lost 6 bases and J 1 base, leaving 9 bases between the germline ends. The CDR3 sequence: CASRIDPNTEAFF. In DNA form, the CDR3 reads TGTGCCAGTAGGATCGACCCGAACACTGAAGCTTTCTTT.

The V and J genes are TRBV5-1 and TRBJ2-2; weak D call: TRBD1 (6 bases). Germline CDR1 and CDR2: SGHRS and YFSETQ. Trimming took off 3 bases at V and 1 base at J, with 16 bases between the two ends. CDR3 size: 17 residues. The CDR3 here is CASSSIVGTRNTGELFF. CDR3 sequence (DNA): TGCGCCAGCAGCTCCATTGTGGGGACACGGAACACCGGGGAGCTGTTTTTT.

This chain joins TRBV19 and TRBJ2-7; either TRBD1 or TRBD2 may supply D (5 bases each). The V and J ends lost 3 bases and 2 bases respectively, with 11 bases between them. The germline V gene has CDR1 LNHDA and CDR2 SQIVND (reference sequence). CDR3 length: 14 residues. The CDR3 sequence is CASSMRGATYEQYF. The CDR3 DNA follows: TGTGCCAGTAGTATGAGGGGTGCTACCTACGAGCAGTACTTC. The full variable domain, completed using reference TRBV19 and TRBJ2-7, is DGGITQSPKYLFRKEGQNVTLSCEQNLNHDAMYWYRQDPGQGLRLIYYSQIVNDFQKGDIAEGYSVSREKKESFPLTVTSAQKNPTAFYLCASSMRGATYEQYFGPGTRLTVT.

The chain is built from TRBV6-1 and TRBJ2-7; D is undetermined. Germline V CDR1 and CDR2: MNHNS, SASEGT. Trimming took 4 bases from V and 3 from J, leaving 16 bases between them. The CDR3 is 15 amino acids. The DNA for the CDR3 is TGTGCCAGCAGTGCTCACAGTCGCTTAAACTACGAGCAGTACTTC. This translates into CASSAHSRLNYEQYF.